The rows below give T cell receptor beta chains drawn from one sample of a study of cytomegalovirus exposure and HLA in healthy donors. Here immunoSEQ multiplex PCR was the method, and the copy in TCRdb shows in-frame clones only, minus some. The table includes roughly 43,000 clones, 80% to 95% detected once. Sequencing was done on a sample of PBMCs. Receptors originate from a man aged 18 to 29 in good health and CMV-seronegative. Both conserved end residues are part of each CDR3. The D gene is left open where the match is weak. Clone size, where shown, is once, few, many, or a class for clones that have expanded.

D | J | V | size | CDR3 | DNA
TRBD2 | TRBJ2-5 | TRBV18 | NA | CASSPPTSGDQETQYF | TGTGCCAGCTCGCCGCCGACTAGCGGGGACCAAGAGACCCAGTACTTC
NA | TRBJ2-1 | TRBV11-2 | NA | CASSLYGGGPYNEQFF | TGTGCCAGCAGCTTATATGGGGGAGGACCCTACAATGAGCAGTTCTTC
TRBD1 | TRBJ2-1 | TRBV6-1 | NA | CASSGTGTGYNEQFF | TGTGCCAGCAGTGGAACCGGGACAGGCTACAATGAGCAGTTCTTC
TRBD1 | TRBJ2-7 | TRBV7-2 | NA | CASSLGTGTYEQYF | TGTGCCAGCAGCTTAGGGACAGGGACTTACGAGCAGTACTTC
TRBD1 | TRBJ2-7 | TRBV5-4 | NA | CASSWRDRDYEQYF | TGTGCCAGCAGCTGGAGGGACAGGGACTACGAGCAGTACTTC
TRBD1 | TRBJ2-3 | TRBV5-1 | once | CASSLMGTATSTDTQYF | TGCGCCAGCAGCTTAATGGGGACAGCAACTAGCACAGATACGCAGTATTTT
NA | TRBJ1-5 | TRBV28 | NA | CASSLGGADNQPQHF | TGTGCCAGCAGTTTGGGAGGGGCAGACAATCAGCCCCAGCATTTT
TRBD2 | TRBJ2-1 | TRBV5-1 | NA | CASSLGASGSNEQFF | TGCGCCAGCAGCCTGGGGGCTAGCGGGAGCAATGAGCAGTTCTTC
TRBD2 | TRBJ2-3 | TRBV4-3 | NA | CASSQDEAGNTDTQYF | TGCGCCAGCAGCCAAGATGAAGCGGGGAACACAGATACGCAGTATTTT
NA | TRBJ1-2 | TRBV18 | NA | CASSPPRGAGNGYTF | TGTGCCAGCTCACCACCGCGGGGCGCGGGTAATGGCTACACCTTC
TRBD1 | TRBJ1-2 | TRBV19 | NA | CASSIRGTVNYGYTF | TGTGCCAGTAGTATTAGAGGGACAGTTAACTATGGCTACACCTTC
NA | TRBJ1-5 | TRBV6-6 | NA | CASSRRGLGPQHF | TGTGCCAGCAGCCGCAGGGGCCTAGGGCCCCAGCATTTT
NA | TRBJ1-5 | TRBV5-8 | few | CASSFTGNQPQHF | TGTGCCAGCAGCTTCACGGGCAATCAGCCCCAGCATTTT
TRBD2 | TRBJ2-1 | TRBV2 | NA | CARPHGEGNLNEQFF | TGTGCCAGGCCCCATGGGGAGGGAAACCTTAATGAGCAGTTCTTC
NA | TRBJ1-4 | TRBV5-1 | NA | CASSSTESQEKLFF | TGCGCCAGCAGCTCAACAGAATCCCAGGAAAAACTGTTTTTT
TRBD1 | TRBJ2-2 | TRBV11-1 | once | CATDRDDTGELFF | TGTGCCACCGACAGGGACGACACCGGGGAGCTGTTTTTT
NA | TRBJ1-3 | TRBV5-1 | once | CASSLMGDSGNTIYF | TGCGCCAGCAGCTTGATGGGAGACTCTGGAAACACCATATATTTT
TRBD2 | TRBJ2-3 | TRBV11-3 | NA | CASSLGGGGDTQYF | TGTGCCAGCAGCTTAGGTGGGGGGGGAGATACGCAGTATTTT
TRBD2 | TRBJ2-3 | TRBV29-1 | once | CSVLGGGPSTDTQYF | TGCAGCGTCTTGGGCGGGGGGCCCAGCACAGATACGCAGTATTTT
NA | TRBJ2-1 | TRBV4-3 | few | CASSQGIPAEQFF | TGCGCCAGCAGCCAAGGAATCCCCGCGGAGCAGTTCTTC
NA | TRBJ2-5 | TRBV28 | NA | CASSRGRAGIQETQYF | TGTGCCAGCAGTCGTGGACGCGCAGGGATCCAAGAGACCCAGTACTTC
NA | TRBJ2-1 | TRBV6-6 | NA | CASSYGTGIYEQFF | TGTGCCAGCAGTTACGGAACAGGGATCTATGAGCAGTTCTTC
NA | TRBJ2-7 | TRBV10-3 | NA | CAISESTQGGEQYF | TGTGCCATCAGTGAGTCAACGCAGGGAGGCGAGCAGTACTTC
TRBD1 | TRBJ2-1 | TRBV7-2 | NA | CASSFLGDRVDHEQFF | TGTGCCAGCAGCTTTCTTGGGGACAGGGTGGACCATGAGCAGTTCTTC
NA | TRBJ2-1 | TRBV7-9 | NA | CASSRGPLNEQFF | TGTGCCAGCAGCAGGGGTCCCCTCAATGAGCAGTTCTTC
NA | TRBJ2-2 | TRBV2 | NA | CASSEQGPTGELFF | TGTGCCAGCAGTGAACAGGGCCCCACCGGGGAGCTGTTTTTT
NA | TRBJ2-1 | TRBV9 | NA | CASSVALQGGVQFF | TGTGCCAGCAGCGTAGCCTTACAGGGGGGGGTGCAGTTCTTC
TRBD1 | TRBJ2-5 | TRBV7-2 | NA | CASSSGTGQETQYF | TGTGCCAGCAGCTCCGGGACAGGCCAAGAGACCCAGTACTTC
TRBD2 | TRBJ2-3 | TRBV9 | NA | CASSPRLAGDQDTQYF | TGTGCCAGCAGCCCACGACTAGCGGGAGATCAAGATACGCAGTATTTT
NA | TRBJ2-1 | TRBV7-9 | NA | CASSFKGGRERFF | TGTGCCAGCAGCTTCAAAGGGGGGCGGGAGAGGTTCTTC
TRBD1 | TRBJ1-1 | TRBV5-6 | NA | CASSLRTGGWTEAFF | TGTGCCAGCAGCTTGAGGACAGGGGGATGGACTGAAGCTTTCTTT
NA | TRBJ2-1 | TRBV2 | NA | CASSEALSGNEQFF | TGTGCCAGCAGTGAAGCGCTGTCAGGCAATGAGCAGTTCTTC
NA | TRBJ1-2 | TRBV6-5 | NA | CASSRGGVEGYTF | TGTGCCAGCAGTCGAGGGGGGGTGGAGGGCTACACCTTC
TRBD1 | TRBJ1-5 | TRBV28 | NA | CASSSGGEIQPQHF | TGTGCCAGCAGTTCAGGGGGAGAAATCCAGCCCCAGCATTTT
TRBD1 | TRBJ1-1 | TRBV18 | NA | CASSPRAVTGGMNTEAFF | TGTGCCAGCTCACCACGAGCGGTGACAGGGGGGATGAACACTGAAGCTTTCTTT
NA | TRBJ1-6 | TRBV7-2 | NA | CASSPALSRNSPLHF | TGTGCCAGCAGCCCCGCACTGAGCAGGAATTCACCCCTCCACTTT
TRBD2 | TRBJ2-1 | TRBV27 | NA | CASSFPGRGYNEQFF | TGTGCCAGCAGTTTCCCTGGGCGGGGGTACAATGAGCAGTTCTTC
TRBD2 | TRBJ2-1 | TRBV6-5 | NA | CASSYGAGTDNEQFF | TGTGCCAGCAGTTACGGAGCGGGAACGGACAATGAGCAGTTCTTC
TRBD2 | TRBJ2-1 | TRBV6-6 | NA | CASSYEKGGRFF | TGTGCCAGCAGTTACGAGAAAGGCGGGAGGTTCTTC
TRBD2 | TRBJ2-2 | TRBV5-1 | NA | CASSLDSGSDTGELFF | TGCGCCAGCAGCTTGGACAGCGGGAGCGACACCGGGGAGCTGTTTTTT
TRBD1 | TRBJ2-1 | TRBV12-5 | NA | CASGLGQGNNEQFF | TGTGCTAGTGGCCTGGGACAGGGCAACAATGAGCAGTTCTTC
NA | TRBJ2-1 | TRBV2 | NA | CASTGRREQFF | TGTGCCAGCACGGGTCGGCGTGAGCAGTTCTTC
NA | TRBJ2-5 | TRBV5-6 | NA | CASSPQGFAQYF | TGTGCCAGCAGCCCCCAGGGATTTGCCCAGTACTTC
TRBD2 | TRBJ2-1 | TRBV5-1 | NA | CASSTSGVSYNEQFF | TGCGCCAGCAGTACCAGCGGGGTATCCTACAATGAGCAGTTCTTC
TRBD1 | TRBJ1-2 | TRBV27 | NA | CASLGQGNYGYTF | TGTGCCAGCCTAGGACAGGGAAACTATGGCTACACCTTC
NA | TRBJ2-3 | TRBV14 | NA | CASSQQVGPPRTDTQYF | TGTGCCAGCAGCCAACAAGTTGGGCCCCCCAGAACAGATACGCAGTATTTT
NA | TRBJ2-7 | TRBV9 | NA | CASSVAADPSYEQYF | TGTGCCAGCAGCGTAGCGGCGGATCCCTCCTACGAGCAGTACTTC